This paragraph reports one T cell receptor (beta chain). Other DNA sequences in the same sample also yield this CDR3. This entry belongs to a study of shared clonotypes between healthy human individuals. The assay was immunoSEQ multiplex PCR, and TCRdb's table has in-frame clones only and misses some. This repertoire shows about 2,500,000 clones, around 94% found once; its top ten account for around 0.15%. Sequenced: naive CD4+ T cells sorted from blood. The sample's subset: CD45RA+ positively selected. The clonotype comes from a young man in good health.

CDR3 amino acids: CSVEVVGNEQYF. The CDR3 DNA reads TGCAGCGTTGAAGTCGTCGGCAACGAGCAGTACTTC. The V gene is TRBV29-1, the J gene TRBJ2-7; D is undetermined. Germline values: CDR1 SQVTM, CDR2 ANQGSEA. The germline V and J ends were trimmed by 1 base and 5 bases, with 9 bases remaining between them. The CDR3 consists of 12 residues.